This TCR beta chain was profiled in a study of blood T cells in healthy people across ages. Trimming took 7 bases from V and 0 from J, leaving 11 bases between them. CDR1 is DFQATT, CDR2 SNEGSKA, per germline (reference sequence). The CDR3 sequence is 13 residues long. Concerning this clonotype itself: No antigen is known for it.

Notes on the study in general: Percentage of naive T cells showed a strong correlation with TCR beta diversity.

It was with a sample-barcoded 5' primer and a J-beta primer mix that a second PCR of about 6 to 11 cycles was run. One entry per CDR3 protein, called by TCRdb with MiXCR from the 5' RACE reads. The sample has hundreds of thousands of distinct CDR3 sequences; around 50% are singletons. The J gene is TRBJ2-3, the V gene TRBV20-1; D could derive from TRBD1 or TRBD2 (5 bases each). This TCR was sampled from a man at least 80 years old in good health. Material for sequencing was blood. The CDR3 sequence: CSERGQSTDTQYF. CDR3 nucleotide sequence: TGCAGTGAACGGGGCCAGAGCACAGATACGCAGTATTTT.